Below, one T cell receptor (beta chain) is given with its context. Antigen unknown. The CDR3 end is not reached by the read, which stops 3 residues before it; the germline J gene fills it in. This CDR3 has 15 residues. The germline V gene encodes CDR1 WSHSY and CDR2 SAAADI. V lost 1 base to trimming and J lost 5 bases, with 15 bases between them. TCRdb keeps only in-frame clones here, not all; method: immunoSEQ multiplex PCR. In total the sample includes about 7,000 clones, none of them seen once. This specimen belongs to a study of T cell clonality in common variable immunodeficiency. Whole-study findings and limits: Fewer deletions and N-nucleotide insertions were reportedly seen in common variable immunodeficiency TCR beta sequences.

The sequencing sample was made of peripheral blood mononuclear cells. The sequence was obtained from a human donor with common variable immunodeficiency. The rearrangement links TRBV10-2 to TRBJ2-7; D is unclear. CDR3 bases read: TGCGCCAGCAGTGAGTTGGCAGTTGGTAAGAACGAG. This sequence encodes CASSELAVGKNE. The complete CDR3 reads CASSELAVGKNEQYF.